One sample yielded the 30 T cell receptor beta chains listed below, sequenced in a study of tumor and adjacent non-tumor tissue in lung cancer listed by TCRdb under 2018. Library method: multiplex PCR. These reads were obtained on an Illumina HiSeq 2500. TCRbeta libraries were constructed through three rounds of nested PCR with primers (Table S4) according to protocols adapted from ARM-PCR. Starting from the raw public reads, TCRdb applied fastp trimming at Q25, assembled clones with MiXCR and retained in-frame beta chains. Every entry covers one CDR3 protein and lists the most common genes and DNA from its rows. The sample table records 85,000 to 130,000 distinct CDR3 sequences; over 55% of these occur just once. The ten largest clones represent 15% to 20% of the sample. RNA was isolated from bulk unsorted tissue, and RNA quality was assessed with a NanoDrop ND-1000 and an Agilent 2100. Distant non-tumor tissue taken more than 3 cm from the tumor edge was used as the normal lung sample.

The sequencing input was distant non-tumor lung tissue. These receptors originate from a man aged 30 to 45 with non-small cell lung cancer.

The rearrangement joins TRBV12-3 or TRBV12-4 to TRBJ2-3; either TRBD1 or TRBD2 may supply D (6 bases each). The V and J ends lost 6 bases and 4 bases respectively, with 17 bases between them. The CDR3 is 15 residues long. The CDR3 loop is CASSTQGLGADTQYF. CDR3 bases: TGTGCCAGCAGCACACAGGGACTTGGCGCAGATACGCAGTATTTT.

On this clonotype: At one boundary the junction diverges from the germline segment, which might be a read error. The gene calls are TRBV6-4 and TRBJ2-2, with 13 bases that match TRBD2. CDR1 is MRHNA and CDR2 is SNTAGT in the germline V gene. The CDR3 spans 16 residues. CDR3 bases: TGTGCTAGCATTAACGGACTAGCGGGAGACACCGGGGAGCTGTTTTTT. This gives the protein CASINGLAGDTGELFF.

In the case of this clonotype: At one of its ends the junction is not consistent with the germline gene, which may arise from a read error. This chain uses TRBV11-3 with TRBJ2-1; D unresolved. The V gene's germline CDR1 is SGHNT and CDR2 YENEEA. This CDR3 has 15 amino acids. CDR3 region: CASSLDSGRDNKQFF. The CDR3 nucleotides are TGTGCCAGCAGCTTAGATTCGGGCAGAGACAATAAGCAGTTCTTC.

This clonotype was recorded once. At one end the junction does not follow the germline gene, possibly because of a read error. This chain connects TRBV6-1 to TRBJ2-7, with 9 bases lining up with TRBD1. This CDR3 has 15 residues. From germline, CDR1 is MNHNS and CDR2 SASEGT. The CDR3: CASSEAGTGCYEHYF. CDR3 DNA: TGTGCCAGCAGTGAAGCCGGGACAGGGTGCTACGAGCACTACTTC.

In regard to this clonotype: Since the CDR3 does not end with the conserved phenylalanine or tryptophan, this likely comes from a read error. The DNA for the CDR3 is TGCGCCAGCAGCCCGGGGGTTATTTGGCGGATCACTGAAGCTTTCTTG. This gives the protein CASSPGVIWRITEAFL. The rearrangement uses TRBV4-1 and TRBJ1-1, with a tentative D call TRBD1 (5 bases). Per the germline V gene, CDR1 is MGHRA and CDR2 is YSYEKL. Trimming left V 4 bases short and J 4 bases short, with 19 bases between. This CDR3 is built from 16 residues.

Comment on this clonotype: A read error may be the cause here, since a much bigger clone is one base away. This rearrangement joins TRBV20-1 to TRBJ2-7; 12 nucleotides agree with TRBD2. Germline-derived CDR1 and CDR2 are DFQATT and SNEGSKA (reference sequence). The CDR3 length is 16 residues. With 6 bases clipped from V and 1 base from J, the junction kept 10 bases outside the gene matches. CDR3 DNA sequence: TGCAGTGCCCTCCGGACTAGCGGGGAGTTTTCCTACGAGCAGTACTTC. Its protein is CSALRTSGEFSYEQYF.

As concerns this clonotype: One junction end does not reproduce the germline sequence, and a read error may be involved. This rearrangement joins TRBV12-3 or TRBV12-4 to TRBJ2-1; D gene unclear. The CDR3 spans 14 residues. CDR3 sequence reads: CASSPGSAYSEQFF. The CDR3 DNA is TGTGCCAGCAGCCCCGGTTCCGCCTACAGTGAGCAGTTCTTC.

The chain couples TRBV29-1 to TRBJ2-1, with D perhaps matching TRBD1 or TRBD2 (5 bases each). CDR3 length: 12 residues. Trimming removed 8 bases at V and 5 bases at J, with 13 bases between. Germline V gene lookup returns CDR1 SQVTM and CDR2 ANQGSEA. The CDR3 coding sequence is TGCAGCCTAGAGGGGTACAACAATGAGCAGTTCTTC. This translates into CSLEGYNNEQFF.

In regard to this clonotype: Sequence at one end of the junction differs from germline and may be a read error. The gene calls are TRBV28 and TRBJ2-7; 8 bases agree with TRBD2. Germline V CDR1 and CDR2: MDHEN, SYDVKM. This CDR3 is 17 amino acids long. CDR3 region: CASRYYSGGRISYDQYF. The CDR3 DNA reads TGTGCCAGCAGATATTATTCTGGCGGGAGGATATCCTACGACCAGTACTTC.

By share, this clonotype ranks as medium-sized. This rearrangement joins TRBV6-5 to TRBJ1-5; the D gene is possibly TRBD1 (5 bases). Trimming took 6 bases from V and 5 from J, leaving 14 bases between them. From germline, CDR1 is MNHEY and CDR2 SVGAGI. The CDR3 runs to 14 residues. The chain's CDR3 is CASSREGKDQPQHF. DNA of the CDR3: TGTGCCAGCAGCAGGGAGGGGAAGGATCAGCCCCAGCATTTT.

This clonotype was counted between two and nine times. The junction does not match germline at one end; this may be a read error. The J gene is TRBJ2-3, the V gene TRBV11-2; the match to TRBD1 covers 8 bases. Germline V gene lookup returns CDR1 SGHAT and CDR2 FQNNGV. This CDR3 comprises 16 residues. CDR3 region: CASSLEGTGGTDTQYF. The CDR3 nucleotides read TGTGCAAGCAGCTTAGAGGGGACAGGCGGCACAGATACGCAGTATTTT.

As regards this clonotype: The CDR3 carries no conserved terminal phenylalanine or tryptophan, so it likely arises from a read error. V and J are TRBV6-2 or TRBV6-3 and TRBJ2-4, with a weak D call TRBD1 (6 bases). The CDR3 has 17 residues. The V gene lost 6 bases and the J gene lost 0 bases, with 18 bases spanning the gap. Germline CDR1 is MNHEY and CDR2 is SVGEGT. The CDR3 sequence is CASRATTGREAKNIQYL. CDR3 sequence (DNA): TGTGCCAGCAGAGCTACTACAGGGAGAGAAGCCAAAAACATTCAGTACTTA.

This clonotype was detected many times. The rearrangement links TRBV20-1 to TRBJ2-7, with 8 bases matching TRBD2. This CDR3 has 14 amino acids. Germline loops: CDR1 DFQATT, CDR2 SNEGSKA (reference sequence). Unmatched junction bases numbered 6, after V lost 2 bases and J lost 3 bases. CDR3 sequence (DNA): TGCAGTGCTAGACGCAGCGGGGGCCGCTACGAGCAGTACTTC. Its protein is CSARRSGGRYEQYF.

This clonotype was seen only once. The chain has TRBV11-2 and TRBJ1-6; D not certain. This CDR3 contains 15 residues. Trimming shortened V by 2 bases and J by 9 bases, and 14 bases separated the two germline ends. Per germline, CDR1 SGHAT and CDR2 FQNNGV. The CDR3 is CASSLLDGDISPLHF. CDR3 bases: TGTGCCAGCAGCTTATTGGACGGAGATATTTCACCCCTCCACTTT.

Remarks on this clonotype: A much larger clone lies one base from this, so it may be a read error. V is TRBV5-5 and J is TRBJ1-5; 11 bases are a match to TRBD1. V lost 6 bases to trimming and J lost 1 base; unmatched junction nucleotides: 12. The germline CDR1 and CDR2 sequences are SGHKS and YYEKEE (reference sequence). The CDR3 consists of 18 residues. The CDR3, as DNA: TGTGCCAGCAACACTGAAGGACAGGGGGCCGGGAGCAATCAGCCCCAGCATTTT. This encodes CASNTEGQGAGSNQPQHF. The entire variable domain, with the rest obtained from reference TRBV5-5 and TRBJ1-5, is as follows: DAGVTQSPTHLIKTRGQQVTLRCSPISGHKSVSWYQQVLGQGPQFIFQYYEKEERGRGNFPDRFSARQFPNYSSELNVNALLLGDSALYLCASNTEGQGAGSNQPQHFGDGTRLSIL.

Points on this clonotype: As the CDR3 is not closed by the conserved phenylalanine or tryptophan, this likely results from a read error. The chain couples TRBV4-1 to TRBJ1-1; TRBD1 matches at 7 bases. The CDR3 spans 16 residues. Germline values: CDR1 MGHRA, CDR2 YSYEKL. The CDR3 is CASSQDIYRGGTEAFC. The CDR3 DNA reads as TGTGCCAGCAGCCAAGATATCTACAGGGGAGGTACTGAAGCTTTCTGT.

A few counts support this clonotype. A read error may be the cause here, since a much bigger clone is one base away. The chain employs TRBV4-3 and TRBJ2-1; 10 nucleotides align to TRBD2. J lost 4 bases, V lost 3 bases, and 3 bases had no gene match. The germline V gene encodes CDR1 LGHNA and CDR2 YSLEER. This CDR3 region has 15 residues. CDR3 DNA: TGCGCCAGCAGCCAGGGACTAGCGTGGTACAATGAGCAGTTCTTC. This gives the protein CASSQGLAWYNEQFF.

With regard to this clonotype: With a much larger clone just one base away, this may be a read error. The V and J genes are TRBV12-3 or TRBV12-4 and TRBJ1-4, with unresolved D. The V and J ends lost 2 bases and 8 bases respectively, with 12 bases between them. This CDR3 has 14 amino acids. The CDR3 DNA reads as TGTGCCAGCAGTTTAACGCATGTAGAAGAAAAACTGTTTTTT. Its translation: CASSLTHVEEKLFF.

A remark on this clonotype: A read error is possible here, since a much larger clone lies one base away. The chain joins TRBV10-2 to TRBJ1-2; no firm D call. Germline V lookup: CDR1 WSHSY, CDR2 SAAADI. The CDR3 is 13 residues long. CDR3: CASSEEGNCGYTF. DNA for the CDR3: TGCGCCAGCAGTGAAGAAGGGAACTGTGGCTACACCTTC.

As for this clonotype: One junction end does not reproduce the germline sequence, and a read error may be involved. V and J are TRBV20-1 and TRBJ2-3; 10 bases are shared with TRBD2. From germline, CDR1 is DFQATT and CDR2 SNEGSKA (reference sequence). This CDR3 region has 14 residues. CDR3 DNA sequence: TGCACTGCTTTAGCGGGAGGTAGCATAGATACGCAGTATTTT. Translation: CTALAGGSIDTQYF.

Worth noting for this clonotype: Given the absence of the conserved phenylalanine or tryptophan at the CDR3 end, a read error is likely. The chain uses TRBV13 and TRBJ2-7, with D perhaps TRBD2 (5 bases). This CDR3 is built from 12 residues. Per the germline V gene, CDR1 is PRHDT and CDR2 is FYEKMQ (reference sequence). The ends were cut back, 8 bases at V and 3 bases at J, with 11 bases in the middle. CDR3 in amino acids: CASRDGFYEQYI. Here the CDR3 DNA reads TGTGCCAGCCGGGATGGGTTCTACGAGCAGTACATC.

As to this clonotype: At one of its ends the junction is not consistent with the germline gene, which may arise from a read error. This chain connects TRBV6-5 to TRBJ2-1; D is undetermined. The CDR3 loop spans 15 amino acids. Germline V gene lookup returns CDR1 MNHEY and CDR2 SVGAGI. CDR3 amino acids: CARSYSKWDGNEQFF. CDR3 in DNA: TGTGCCAGGAGTTACTCCAAATGGGATGGCAATGAGCAGTTCTTC.

This clonotype has ten or more counts. The chain joins TRBV6-5 to TRBJ1-6, with TRBD1 as a possible D gene (5 bases). Trimming shortened V by 2 bases and J by 8 bases, and 13 bases separated the two germline ends. The CDR3 length is 15 residues. Per the germline V gene, CDR1 is MNHEY and CDR2 is SVGAGI. The CDR3 loop reads CASSYTTGEDSPLHF. The CDR3 DNA is TGTGCCAGCAGTTACACAACAGGAGAAGATTCACCCCTCCACTTT.

This clonotype was picked up a small number of times. A much more abundant neighbour one base away suggests this may be a read error. V gene TRBV6-1 combines with J gene TRBJ2-7; the D call may be TRBD1 or TRBD2 (5 bases each). The CDR3 has 14 residues. The germline V gene has CDR1 MNHNS and CDR2 SASEGT. V was clipped by 0 bases and J by 3 bases, with 9 bases between them. CDR3 bases: TGTGCCAGCAGTGAAGCGGGGGAATACTACGAGCAGTACTTC. Translated: CASSEAGEYYEQYF.

Points on this clonotype: One junction end does not reproduce the germline sequence, and a read error may be involved. This chain uses TRBV11-3 with TRBJ1-1; D not resolved. This CDR3 is built from 15 residues. Germline CDR1 and CDR2: SGHNT and YENEEA. CDR3 DNA: TGTACCAGTAGCTCCCTGGAGAAGAGGGACACTGAAGCTTTCTTT. Translating gives CTSSSLEKRDTEAFF.

Only one count was recorded for this clonotype. At one boundary the junction diverges from the germline segment, which might be a read error. V and J are TRBV5-1 and TRBJ2-5; D call uncertain. Germline V gene sequence: CDR1 SGHRS, CDR2 YFSETQ. The length of the CDR3 is 14 residues. CDR3 bases: TGCGTCAGCAGCTTTACGATTTACCAAGAGATCCAGTACTTC. This gives the protein CVSSFTIYQEIQYF.

Concerning this clonotype itself: The junction and the germline gene differ at one end; a read error may be behind it. The CDR3 sequence: CAGSPPGTQETRYF. The CDR3 DNA sequence: TGTGCCGGCAGCCCCCCCGGGACCCAAGAGACCCGGTACTTC. The chain employs TRBV4-1 and TRBJ2-5; D might be TRBD1 or TRBD2, each matching 5 bases. This CDR3 has 14 amino acids. Germline V gene data show CDR1 as MGHRA and CDR2 as YSYEKL.

Comments on this clonotype: Since a much larger clone is just one base distant, this may be a read error. The genes are TRBV7-8 and TRBJ2-7, with TRBD1 matching 8 bases. Germline V gives CDR1 SGHVS, CDR2 FQNEAQ. The length of the CDR3 is 14 residues. Written as DNA, the CDR3 is TGTGCCTGCAGCCTGGAGGGACAGGCCTACGAGCAGTACTTC. Its protein product is CACSLEGQAYEQYF. Full variable domain (remainder filled in from reference TRBV7-8 and TRBJ2-7): GAGVSQSPRYKVAKRGQDVALRCDPISGHVSLFWYQQALGQGPEFLTYFQNEAQLDKSGLPSDRFFAERPEGSVSTLKIQRTQQEDSAVYLCACSLEGQAYEQYFGPGTRLTVT.

About this clonotype itself: The CDR3 does not end in the conserved phenylalanine or tryptophan, so this is likely a read error. This sequence joins TRBV12-3 or TRBV12-4 and TRBJ2-1, with 9 nucleotides matching TRBD2. V lost 3 bases, J lost 7 bases, and 13 bases stayed unmatched. CDR3 length equals 17 residues. In DNA, the CDR3 is TGTGCCAGCAGTTTCAGGCCAGCGGGGGGCTCGTGGAATGAGCAGTTCTTG. Encoded protein: CASSFRPAGGSWNEQFL.

Ten or more counts support this clonotype. The chain couples TRBV20-1 to TRBJ2-1, with 9 bases fitting TRBD2. J lost 7 bases, V lost 3 bases, and 10 bases had no gene match. This CDR3 has 15 amino acids. Germline V gene data show CDR1 as DFQATT and CDR2 as SNEGSKA (reference sequence). CDR3 nucleotides: TGCAGTGCTAGTCGGGTAGCGGGAGTGGGAAATGAGCAGTTCTTC. Protein: CSASRVAGVGNEQFF.